The present T cell receptor (beta chain) was sequenced within a study of blood T cell repertoires in COVID-19. Germline V gene sequence: CDR1 MNHEY, CDR2 SVGEGT. V gave up 0 bases and J gave up 7 bases; unmatched junction bases: 19. There are 21 residues in the CDR3. Only in-frame clones appear in the TCRdb table, and some are missing; sequencing was by immunoSEQ multiplex PCR. This table has a few hundred thousand clones, 70% to 90% appearing once. Sequencing input: peripheral blood. The chain joins TRBV6-2 or TRBV6-3 to TRBJ2-7; 15 nucleotides align to TRBD2. The receptor was derived from a woman aged 50 to 60 with COVID-19, enrolled during active disease. The CDR3 protein is CASSYSKFSPGLAGGPGEQYF. In nucleotides, the CDR3 is TGTGCCAGCAGTTACTCGAAGTTCAGCCCCGGACTAGCGGGAGGGCCTGGTGAGCAGTACTTC.